These 15 T cell receptor beta chains came from one sample sequenced in a study of T cell responses to AZD1222 COVID-19 vaccine. Sequencing used immunoSEQ multiplex PCR; TCRdb keeps in-frame clones, though not all of them. The sample records some 130,000 clones, about nine tenths being singletons. This specimen was peripheral blood, taken on day 0 of AZD1222 vaccination. These TCRs come from an adult in good health.

This clone was counted once. The V and J genes are TRBV13 and TRBJ2-7; D tentatively reads TRBD1 or TRBD2 (6 bases each). CDR1 and CDR2 from the germline V gene are PRHDT and FYEKMQ (reference sequence). CDR3 size: 14 residues. With 3 bases removed from V and 6 bases from J, the gap between germline ends came to 15 bases. The CDR3 loop is CASSFQGGSVEQYF. The CDR3, as DNA: TGTGCCAGCAGCTTCCAAGGGGGGTCGGTCGAGCAGTACTTC.

The J gene is TRBJ1-4, the V gene TRBV7-9; 8 nucleotides line up with TRBD1. The CDR3 has 16 residues. V was clipped by 8 bases and J by 2 bases; unmatched bases: 10. Per the germline V gene, CDR1 is SEHNR and CDR2 is FQNEAQ (reference sequence). CDR3 DNA: TGTGCCAGCGCCGCTTCCAGGGGGCACACTAATGAAAAACTGTTTTTT. It translates to CASAASRGHTNEKLFF.

V usage is TRBV10-3 and J usage is TRBJ2-3, with D maybe TRBD2 (6 bases). The ends were cut back, 2 bases at V and 1 base at J, with 7 bases in the middle. Looked up from germline, CDR1 is ENHRY and CDR2 is SYGVKD. This CDR3 has 14 amino acids. CDR3 amino acids: CAISEGGGTDTQYF. The CDR3 DNA sequence: TGTGCCATCAGTGAGGGAGGGGGCACAGATACGCAGTATTTT.

The chain combines TRBV30 with TRBJ2-3; 12 bases align to TRBD2. The trim removed 1 base at V and 1 base at J, leaving 9 bases unmatched. CDR1 is GTSNPN and CDR2 is SVGIG in the germline V gene (reference sequence). The CDR3 has 18 residues. CDR3 DNA: TGTGCCTGGAGTGACGATGGGGCTAGCGGGGGGGGCACAGATACGCAGTATTTT. Translated: CAWSDDGASGGGTDTQYF. Full variable domain (rest looked up from reference TRBV30 and TRBJ2-3): SQTIHQWPATLVQPVGSPLSLECTVEGTSNPNLYWYRQAAGRGLQLLFYSVGIGQISSEVPQNLSASRPQDRQFILSSKKLLLSDSGFYLCAWSDDGASGGGTDTQYFGPGTRLTVL.

The rearrangement uses TRBV6-6 and TRBJ2-2, with D maybe TRBD1 (6 bases). This CDR3 is built from 14 residues. Germline V CDR1 and CDR2: MNHNY, SVGAGI (reference sequence). Trimming took off 4 bases at V and 5 bases at J, with 11 bases between the two ends. The CDR3 loop is CASSSLRGTGELFF. The CDR3 nucleotides read TGTGCCAGCAGTTCCCTCAGGGGAACCGGGGAGCTGTTTTTT.

This clone was seen once. V is TRBV30 and J is TRBJ1-1; tentatively, D is TRBD1 (5 bases). Trimming left V 2 bases short and J 4 bases short, with 14 bases between. CDR1 is GTSNPN, CDR2 SVGIG, per germline (reference sequence). The CDR3 spans 14 residues. The CDR3 DNA reads as TGTGCCTGGAGTATTGATCCTGGGGGCACTGAAGCTTTCTTT. It encodes CAWSIDPGGTEAFF.

On this clone: The DNA is left out, because the CDR3 cannot be placed on it with certainty; the CDR3 is given as TCRdb lists it. The chain links TRBV21-1 to TRBJ1-1. TRBV21-1 is a documented pseudogene. The CDR3 spans 15 amino acids, including both terminal residues. The CDR3 sequence: CASSPRVGGGTEAFF.

CDR3 sequence (DNA): TGTGCCTGGACCTGGGGGGGAAATCAGTACTTC. This sequence encodes CAWTWGGNQYF. V usage is TRBV30 and J usage is TRBJ2-4; 7 bases fit TRBD2. The germline V gene encodes CDR1 GTSNPN and CDR2 SVGIG (reference sequence). CDR3 size: 11 residues. V gave up 4 bases and J gave up 12 bases; unmatched junction bases: 6.

This clone has only one observation. J is TRBJ2-7 and V is TRBV11-1, with unresolved D. With 4 bases removed from V and 2 bases from J, the gap between germline ends came to 12 bases. The CDR3 length is 14 residues. Germline loops: CDR1 SGHAT, CDR2 FQDESV (reference sequence). CDR3: CASSWTVPAYEQYF. The CDR3 coding sequence is TGTGCCAGCAGCTGGACGGTTCCAGCCTACGAGCAGTACTTC.

This CDR3 reads CASSLDFVGGGGYTF. CDR3 coding DNA: TGCGCCAGCAGCTTGGACTTCGTGGGGGGCGGTGGCTACACCTTC. The chain is built from TRBV5-1 and TRBJ1-2; the D gene is possibly TRBD1 (6 bases). Germline V gives CDR1 SGHRS, CDR2 YFSETQ. The CDR3 is 15 residues long. V dropped 0 bases and J dropped 7 bases, with 16 bases sitting between them.

This rearrangement joins TRBV5-8 to TRBJ1-2; D is unclear. Germline V CDR1 and CDR2: SGHTS, YDEGEE. V was clipped by 3 bases and J by 8 bases, with 14 bases between them. CDR3 size: 13 residues. The CDR3 reads CASSSSLAGGYTF. DNA for the CDR3: TGTGCCAGCAGCTCCTCACTCGCGGGAGGCTACACCTTC.

The genes are TRBV30 and TRBJ1-6, with 8 positions matching TRBD1. Germline V gene data show CDR1 as GTSNPN and CDR2 as SVGIG (reference sequence). This CDR3 contains 14 residues. The ends lost 1 base at V and 10 bases at J; junction bases unmatched: 6. DNA of the CDR3: TGTGCCTGGAGTGCACTGACAGGGGTCTCACCCCTCCACTTT. Its translation is CAWSALTGVSPLHF.

DNA for the CDR3: TGTGCCAGCAGCGGGACTCACACCGGGGAGCTGTTTTTT. Protein product: CASSGTHTGELFF. The V call is TRBV11-2, the J call TRBJ2-2; D possibly corresponds to TRBD2 (6 bases). Trimming took 5 bases from V and 3 from J, leaving 7 bases between them. This CDR3 is 13 amino acids long. Germline loops: CDR1 SGHAT, CDR2 FQNNGV.

V gene TRBV5-1 combines with J gene TRBJ1-2; D uncertain. The V gene lost 7 bases and the J gene lost 4 bases, with 14 bases spanning the gap. This CDR3 region has 13 residues. Germline lookup yields CDR1 SGHRS and CDR2 YFSETQ. CDR3 DNA: TGCGCCAGCGCCGGTGGGAACTCCTATGGCTACACCTTC. This gives the protein CASAGGNSYGYTF.

The J gene is TRBJ2-2, the V gene TRBV6-5, with unresolved D. Trimming removed 7 bases at V and 4 bases at J, with 13 bases between. Germline V lookup: CDR1 MNHEY, CDR2 SVGAGI. The CDR3 runs 14 residues. CDR3 sequence reads: CASTAALFTGELFF. The CDR3 region has the DNA TGTGCCAGCACGGCAGCACTTTTCACCGGGGAGCTGTTTTTT.